The 5 T cell receptor beta chains presented below share a single source sample, sequenced in a study of blood T cell repertoires in COVID-19. The data were produced by immunoSEQ multiplex PCR, yet TCRdb's version contains in-frame clones alone and is incomplete. The table includes about 190,000 clones, 70% to 90% detected once. Specimen: PBMCs or T cells enriched from blood (not recorded which). These receptors were collected from a woman between 35 and 50 years old in a cohort exposed to, infected with or recovered from COVID-19 (not recorded which).

The chain has TRBV25-1 and TRBJ2-3, with D perhaps matching TRBD2 (6 bases). The CDR3 is 10 residues long. V dropped 7 bases and J dropped 8 bases, with 7 bases sitting between them. Germline CDR1 is MGHDK and CDR2 is SYGVNS. The CDR3 here is CASMEGTQYF. The CDR3 nucleotides read TGTGCCAGCATGGAGGGTACGCAGTATTTT.

This CDR3 is CSAESSGDYTDTQYF. The CDR3 coding sequence is TGCAGCGCCGAAAGTAGCGGGGATTACACAGATACGCAGTATTTT. The chain is built from TRBV29-1 and TRBJ2-3; 8 bases map to TRBD2. CDR1 and CDR2 from the germline V gene are SQVTM and ANQGSEA. The CDR3 spans 15 residues. The V gene end was trimmed by 7 bases and the J gene end by 2 bases; junction bases not matched to a gene: 11.

The chain combines TRBV4-1 with TRBJ2-3, with D unclear. Germline CDR1 and CDR2: MGHRA and YSYEKL. V lost 1 base to trimming and J lost 3 bases, with 11 bases between them. The CDR3 length is 15 residues. The CDR3, as DNA: TGCGCCAGCAGCCAAGGGATTGCGGAAACAGATACGCAGTATTTT. Its translation is CASSQGIAETDTQYF.

The sample holds one count of this clone. The genes are TRBV7-2 and TRBJ1-2, with 10 bases fitting TRBD1. V dropped 1 base and J dropped 4; count of bases not matched to a gene: 6. The V gene's germline CDR1 is SGHTA and CDR2 FQGNSA. The CDR3 is made up of 16 amino acids. The CDR3 reads CASSLGPGQGSYGYTF. DNA for the CDR3: TGTGCCAGCAGCTTAGGGCCGGGACAGGGGTCCTATGGCTACACCTTC.

The V gene is TRBV10-1, the J gene TRBJ1-1; tentatively, D is TRBD1 (5 bases). The CDR3 sequence is 15 residues long. The V and J ends lost 2 bases and 0 bases respectively, with 10 bases between them. In germline, CDR1 is WNHNN, CDR2 SYGVQD (reference sequence). This CDR3 reads CASSEGADMNTEAFF. The CDR3 nucleotides are TGCGCCAGCAGTGAGGGGGCAGACATGAACACTGAAGCTTTCTTT.